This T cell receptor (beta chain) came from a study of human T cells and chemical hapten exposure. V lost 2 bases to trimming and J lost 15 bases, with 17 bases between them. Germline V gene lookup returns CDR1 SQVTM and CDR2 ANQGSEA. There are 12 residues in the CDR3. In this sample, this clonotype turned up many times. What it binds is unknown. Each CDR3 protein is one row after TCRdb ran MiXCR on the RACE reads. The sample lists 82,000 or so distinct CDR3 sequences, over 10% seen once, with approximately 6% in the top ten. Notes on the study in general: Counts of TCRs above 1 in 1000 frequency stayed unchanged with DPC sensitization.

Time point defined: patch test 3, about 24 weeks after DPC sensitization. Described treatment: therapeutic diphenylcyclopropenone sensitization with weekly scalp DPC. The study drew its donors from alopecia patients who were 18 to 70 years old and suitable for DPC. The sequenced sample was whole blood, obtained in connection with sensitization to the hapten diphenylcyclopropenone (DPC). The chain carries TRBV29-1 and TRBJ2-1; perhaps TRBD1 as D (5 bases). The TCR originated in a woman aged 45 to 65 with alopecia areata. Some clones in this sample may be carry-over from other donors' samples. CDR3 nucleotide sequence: TGCAGCGTTGAACGAAGTCAGGGTGAAGTGTTCTTC. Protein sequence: CSVERSQGEVFF.